The clone carrying this T cell receptor beta chain was seen many times. The CDR3 end is not reached by the read, which stops 3 residues before it; the germline J gene fills it in. Control and CVID samples contributed equal amounts of genomic DNA. Sequenced by immunoSEQ multiplex PCR; TCRdb stores in-frame clones only, minus some. Sampling found about 35,000 clones, none seen once. Unmatched junction bases numbered 12, after V lost 4 bases and J lost 2 bases. The CDR3 sequence is 16 residues long. Germline V lookup: CDR1 DFQATT, CDR2 SNEGSKA (reference sequence). This record belongs to a study of T cell clonality in common variable immunodeficiency. Caucasian heritage predominated among both patients and controls.

The genes are TRBV20-1 and TRBJ2-3; 7 bases map to TRBD2. Material: peripheral blood mononuclear cells. The TCR originated in a person aged 18 to 75 in good health. CDR3 DNA, as far as it was read: TGCAGTGCTAAGTCATTTGCGGGGGTCCCCACAGATACG. As protein: CSAKSFAGVPTDT. The whole CDR3 region reads CSAKSFAGVPTDTQYF.